These 10 T cell receptor beta chains were sequenced from one sample in a study of T cells in women clearing cervical HPV infection. Sequencing used immunoSEQ multiplex PCR; TCRdb keeps in-frame clones, though not all of them. This listing includes 30,000 or so clones. The sample was blood buffy coat. The origin of the receptors is a woman between 18 and 70 years old with a cervical HPV16 infection that either progressed to CIN3+ or cleared (not recorded which).

Remarks on this clone: The read terminates 3 residues ahead of where the CDR3 ends, so the germline J gene completes it. The chain uses TRBV7-3 and TRBJ2-2; TRBD1 agrees at 10 bases. The CDR3 totals 17 residues. The germline V gene encodes CDR1 SGHTA and CDR2 FQGTGA. Losses at the gene ends were 1 base for V and 3 bases for J; bases not matched to a gene: 5. The CDR3 bases that were read are TGTGCCAGCAGCTTAAACCCCGGACAGGGGGACACCGGGGAG. It translates to CASSLNPGQGDTGE. The whole CDR3 sequence reads CASSLNPGQGDTGELFF. Complete variable domain (other parts from reference TRBV7-3 and TRBJ2-2): GAGVSQTPSNKVTEKGKYVELRCDPISGHTALYWYRQSLGQGPEFLIYFQGTGAADDSGLPNDRFFAVRPEGSVSTLKIQRTERGDSAVYLCASSLNPGQGDTGELFFGEGSRLTVL.

On this clone itself: The CDR3 is cut off 3 residues early in the read; its end comes from the germline J gene. The chain is built from TRBV6-4 and TRBJ2-3, with D perhaps matching TRBD1 (7 bases). V was trimmed by 0 bases and J by 4 bases, leaving 14 bases between them. The germline CDR1 and CDR2 sequences are MRHNA and SNTAGT. The CDR3 is 16 amino acids. Here the CDR3 reads CASSDSGGAGPDTQYF. The covered CDR3 bases are TGTGCCAGCAGTGACTCAGGGGGCGCGGGGCCAGATACG.

Concerning this clone: The DNA ends 3 residues before the CDR3 does, and the rest of the CDR3 is filled in from the germline J gene. This chain uses TRBV7-2 with TRBJ2-7; D possibly corresponds to TRBD2 (6 bases). CDR1 is SGHTA, CDR2 FQGNSA, per germline. V was shortened by 5 bases and J by 4 bases, with 15 bases between the two germline ends. CDR3 length: 14 amino acids. Incomplete CDR3 DNA: TGTGCCAGCAGCAGGGACTCCCCCACATACGAG. This translates into CASSRDSPTYE. The CDR3 as a whole reads CASSRDSPTYEQYF.

Details on this clone: The CDR3 is cut off 3 residues early in the read; its end comes from the germline J gene. The rearrangement joins TRBV20-1 to TRBJ2-3; a weak D match, TRBD1 (5 bases). The CDR3 has 12 residues. Germline CDR1 reads DFQATT; CDR2 reads SNEGSKA (reference sequence). Trimming took off 6 bases at V and 8 bases at J, with 15 bases between the two ends. This chain's CDR3 is CSAERRAGTQYF. The covered CDR3 bases are TGCAGTGCCGAACGCAGGGCCGGTACG.

Comment on this clone: The sequenced fragment ends 3 residues before the CDR3 boundary, so the rest is inferred from the germline J gene. V gene TRBV6-4 combines with J gene TRBJ1-1, with 7 bases lining up with TRBD1. Trimming cost V 6 bases and J 1 base; bases outside gene matches: 8. Germline V gene sequence: CDR1 MRHNA, CDR2 SNTAGT. The CDR3 is made up of 15 amino acids. Partial CDR3 DNA: TGTGCCAGCAGACCCGGGGGACAGTCGAACACTGAA. Protein: CASRPGGQSNTE. The entire CDR3 protein reads CASRPGGQSNTEAFF.

In the case of this clone: The read falls 3 residues short of the CDR3 end, and the missing part is taken from the germline J gene. This chain uses TRBV6-1 with TRBJ2-4; TRBD1 might be the D (6 bases). V lost 0 bases and J 1 base, leaving 13 bases between the germline ends. The CDR3 contains 17 residues. In germline, CDR1 is MNHNS, CDR2 SASEGT. The CDR3 is CASSEAWQGYAKNIQYF. The sequenced part of the CDR3 DNA is TGTGCCAGCAGTGAAGCGTGGCAGGGGTACGCCAAAAACATT.

Of note for this clone: With the read ending 3 residues before the CDR3 end, the germline J gene is used to fill in that end. The V call is TRBV6-2 or TRBV6-3, the J call TRBJ2-2; tentatively, D is TRBD1 or TRBD2 (5 bases each). This CDR3 has 15 amino acids. Trimming pared 8 bases from V and 0 bases from J, leaving 13 bases between. Germline CDR1 reads MNHEY; CDR2 reads SVGEGT. Partial CDR3 DNA: TGTGCCAGCCAACTCGAGGGGTCGAACACCGGGGAG. Its protein product is CASQLEGSNTGE. The whole CDR3 protein is CASQLEGSNTGELFF.

A remark on this clone: The CDR3 end is not reached by the read, which stops 3 residues before it; the germline J gene fills it in. The chain joins TRBV19 to TRBJ1-5; a possible D gene is TRBD1 (6 bases). Trimming removed 4 bases at V and 2 bases at J, with 15 bases between. The CDR3 loop spans 16 amino acids. The germline V gene encodes CDR1 LNHDA and CDR2 SQIVND (reference sequence). The CDR3 spells CASSTWGRGGNQPQHF. The DNA read from the CDR3 is TGTGCCAGTAGTACTTGGGGCAGGGGCGGCAATCAGCCC.

Of note for this clone: The read ends 3 residues before the CDR3 terminus; that terminus is restored from the germline J gene. The chain combines TRBV20-1 with TRBJ2-3, with 9 bases matching TRBD2. Unmatched junction bases numbered 3, after V lost 0 bases and J lost 2 bases. Germline V CDR1 and CDR2: DFQATT, SNEGSKA (reference sequence). The CDR3 sequence is 15 residues long. CDR3 protein: CSARESGGHTDTQYF. The covered CDR3 bases are TGCAGTGCTAGAGAGAGCGGGGGGCACACAGATACG.

Worth noting for this clone: The read is 3 residues too short to cover the CDR3 end, so that end is filled in from the germline J gene. This sample includes further DNA sequences coding for the same CDR3. The genes are TRBV19 and TRBJ2-6, with TRBD1 matching 8 bases. Germline assignment: CDR1 LNHDA and CDR2 SQIVND (reference sequence). V was clipped by 3 bases and J by 1 base; unmatched bases: 2. There are 16 residues in the CDR3. The CDR3: CASSIDRGSGANVLTF. CDR3 DNA (partial): TGTGCCAGTAGTATTGACAGGGGATCTGGGGCCAACGTC.